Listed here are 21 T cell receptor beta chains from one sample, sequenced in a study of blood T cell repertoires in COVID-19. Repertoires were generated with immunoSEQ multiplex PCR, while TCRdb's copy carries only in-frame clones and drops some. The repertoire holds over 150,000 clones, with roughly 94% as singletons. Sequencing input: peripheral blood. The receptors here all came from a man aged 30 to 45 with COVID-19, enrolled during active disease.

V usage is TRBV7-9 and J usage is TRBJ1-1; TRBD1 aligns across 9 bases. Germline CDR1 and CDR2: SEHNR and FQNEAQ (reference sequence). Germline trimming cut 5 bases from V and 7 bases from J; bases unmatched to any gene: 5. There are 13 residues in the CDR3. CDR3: CASSRRQGVEAFF. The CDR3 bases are TGTGCCAGCAGCAGAAGACAGGGGGTTGAAGCTTTCTTT.

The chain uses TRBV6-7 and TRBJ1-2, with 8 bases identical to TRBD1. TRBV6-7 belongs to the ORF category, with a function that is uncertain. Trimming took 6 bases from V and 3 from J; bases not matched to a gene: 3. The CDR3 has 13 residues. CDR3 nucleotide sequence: TGTGCCAGCAGACAGGGGGAGGACTATGGCTACACCTTC. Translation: CASRQGEDYGYTF.

The CDR3 loop reads CASRGQGEKLFF. The CDR3 bases are TGTGCCAGCAGGGGACAGGGCGAAAAACTGTTTTTT. The rearrangement links TRBV12-3 or TRBV12-4 to TRBJ1-4; 9 bases map to TRBD1. Trimming took 6 bases from V and 8 from J; bases not matched to a gene: 1. CDR3 length: 12 residues.

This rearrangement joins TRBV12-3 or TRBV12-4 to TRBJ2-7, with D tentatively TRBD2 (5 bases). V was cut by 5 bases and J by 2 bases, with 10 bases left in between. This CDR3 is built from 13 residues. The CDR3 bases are TGTGCCAGCAGTCGAACTAGTACCTACGAGCAGTACTTC. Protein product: CASSRTSTYEQYF.

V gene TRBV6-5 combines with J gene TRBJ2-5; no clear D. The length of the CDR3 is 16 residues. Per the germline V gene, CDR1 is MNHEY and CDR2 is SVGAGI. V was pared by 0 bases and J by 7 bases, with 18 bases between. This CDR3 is CASSYSNYGTSGTQYF. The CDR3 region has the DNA TGTGCCAGCAGTTACTCGAACTATGGAACCTCCGGGACCCAGTACTTC.

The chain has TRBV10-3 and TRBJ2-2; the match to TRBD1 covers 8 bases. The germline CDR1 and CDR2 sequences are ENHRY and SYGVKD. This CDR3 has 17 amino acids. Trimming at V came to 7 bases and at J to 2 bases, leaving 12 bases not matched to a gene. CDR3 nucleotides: TGTGCCATCACAGAAGGACAGGGAGAAAGAAACACCGGGGAGCTGTTTTTT. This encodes CAITEGQGERNTGELFF.

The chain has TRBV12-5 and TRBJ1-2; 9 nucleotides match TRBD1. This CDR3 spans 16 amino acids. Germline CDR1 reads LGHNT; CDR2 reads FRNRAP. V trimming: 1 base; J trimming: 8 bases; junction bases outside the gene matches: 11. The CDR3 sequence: CASGLDVGQGNGGYTF. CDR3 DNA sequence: TGTGCTAGTGGTTTGGACGTAGGACAGGGGAATGGCGGCTACACCTTC.

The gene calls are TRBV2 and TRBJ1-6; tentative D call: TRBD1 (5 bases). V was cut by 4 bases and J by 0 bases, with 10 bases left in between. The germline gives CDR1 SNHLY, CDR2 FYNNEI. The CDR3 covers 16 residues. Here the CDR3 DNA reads TGTGCCAGCAGTGGGGGCAGAAGCTCCTATAATTCACCCCTCCACTTT. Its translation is CASSGGRSSYNSPLHF.

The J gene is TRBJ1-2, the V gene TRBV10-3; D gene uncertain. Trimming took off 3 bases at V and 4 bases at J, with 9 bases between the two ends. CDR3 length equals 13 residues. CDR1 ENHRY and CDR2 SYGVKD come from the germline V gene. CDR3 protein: CAISEETLYGYTF. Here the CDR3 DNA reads TGTGCCATCAGTGAAGAGACACTCTATGGCTACACCTTC.

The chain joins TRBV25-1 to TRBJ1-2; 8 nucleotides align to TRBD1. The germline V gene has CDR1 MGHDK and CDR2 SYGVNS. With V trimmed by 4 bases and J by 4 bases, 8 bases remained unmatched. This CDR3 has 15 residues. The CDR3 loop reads CASSVGQGVPYGYTF. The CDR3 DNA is TGTGCCAGCAGTGTTGGACAGGGCGTCCCCTATGGCTACACCTTC.

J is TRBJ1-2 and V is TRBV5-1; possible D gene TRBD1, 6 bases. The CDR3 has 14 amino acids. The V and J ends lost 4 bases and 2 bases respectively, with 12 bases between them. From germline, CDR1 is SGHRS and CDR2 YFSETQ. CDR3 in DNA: TGCGCCAGCAGCAGCGGGACACGGAACTATGGCTACACCTTC. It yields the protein CASSSGTRNYGYTF.

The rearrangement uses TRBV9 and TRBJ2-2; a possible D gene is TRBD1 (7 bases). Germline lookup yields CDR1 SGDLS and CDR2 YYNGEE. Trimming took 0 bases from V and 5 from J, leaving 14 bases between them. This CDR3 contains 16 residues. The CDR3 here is CASSVAQGGGTGELFF. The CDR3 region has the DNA TGTGCCAGCAGCGTAGCTCAGGGGGGCGGGACCGGGGAGCTGTTTTTT.

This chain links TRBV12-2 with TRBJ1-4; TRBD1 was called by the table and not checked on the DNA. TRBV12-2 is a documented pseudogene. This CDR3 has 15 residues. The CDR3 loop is CASRFAGQPNEKLFF. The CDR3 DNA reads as TGTGCAAGTCGCTTCGCGGGACAGCCAAATGAAAAACTGTTTTTT.

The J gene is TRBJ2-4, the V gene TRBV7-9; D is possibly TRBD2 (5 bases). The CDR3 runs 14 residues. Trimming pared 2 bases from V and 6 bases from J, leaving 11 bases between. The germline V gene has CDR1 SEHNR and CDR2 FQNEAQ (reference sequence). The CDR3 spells CASSLRSSVNIQYF. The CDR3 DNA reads TGTGCCAGCAGCTTACGGAGTAGCGTAAACATTCAGTACTTC.

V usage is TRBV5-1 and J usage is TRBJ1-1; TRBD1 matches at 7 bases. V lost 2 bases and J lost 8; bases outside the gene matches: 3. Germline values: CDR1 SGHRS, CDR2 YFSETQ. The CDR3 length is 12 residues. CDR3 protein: CASSLQTGEAFF. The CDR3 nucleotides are TGCGCCAGCAGCTTACAGACAGGGGAAGCTTTCTTT.

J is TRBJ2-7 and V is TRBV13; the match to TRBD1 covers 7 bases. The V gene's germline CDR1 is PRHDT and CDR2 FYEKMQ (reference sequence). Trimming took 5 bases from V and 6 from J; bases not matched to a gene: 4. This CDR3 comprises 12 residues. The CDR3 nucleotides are TGTGCCAGCAGCATACGGACAGGCGAGCAGTACTTC. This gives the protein CASSIRTGEQYF.

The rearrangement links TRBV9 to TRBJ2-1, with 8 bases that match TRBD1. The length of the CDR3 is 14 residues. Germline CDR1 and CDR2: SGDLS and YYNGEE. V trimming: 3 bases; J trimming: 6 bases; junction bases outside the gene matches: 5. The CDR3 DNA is TGTGCCAGCAGCGCAAGACAGGGGCCCAATGAGCAGTTCTTC. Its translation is CASSARQGPNEQFF.

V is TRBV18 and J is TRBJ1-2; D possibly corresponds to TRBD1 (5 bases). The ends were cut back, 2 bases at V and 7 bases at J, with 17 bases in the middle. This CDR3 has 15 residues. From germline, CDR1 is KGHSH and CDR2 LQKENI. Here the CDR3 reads CASSPIDRHGRGYTF. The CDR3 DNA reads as TGTGCCAGCTCACCAATCGACAGACACGGTCGTGGCTACACCTTC.

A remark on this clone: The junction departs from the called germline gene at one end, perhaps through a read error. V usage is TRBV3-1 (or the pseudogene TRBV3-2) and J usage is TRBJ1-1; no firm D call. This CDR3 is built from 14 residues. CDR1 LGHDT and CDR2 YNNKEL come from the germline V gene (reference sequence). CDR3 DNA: TGTGCCAGCAACCAAGACACACAACAAACTGAAGCTTTCTTT. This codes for CASNQDTQQTEAFF.

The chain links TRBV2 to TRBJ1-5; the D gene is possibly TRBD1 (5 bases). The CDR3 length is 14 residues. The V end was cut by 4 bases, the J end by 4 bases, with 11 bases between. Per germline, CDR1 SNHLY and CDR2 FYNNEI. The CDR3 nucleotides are TGTGCCAGCAGTGCGACAGCAGAGAATCAGCCCCAGCATTTT. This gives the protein CASSATAENQPQHF.

The CDR3 protein is CASSYSNKLGASPLHF. As DNA, the CDR3 is TGTGCCAGCAGTTACTCGAATAAGTTGGGGGCGTCACCCCTCCACTTT. The chain combines TRBV6-5 with TRBJ1-6; D may be TRBD1 (6 bases). CDR1 and CDR2 (germline): MNHEY, SVGAGI. Trimming left V 0 bases short and J 10 bases short, with 16 bases between. The CDR3 covers 16 residues.